This is a list of T cell receptor beta chains from one sample in a study of T cell responses to AZD1222 COVID-19 vaccine. Clones were sequenced by immunoSEQ multiplex PCR, and TCRdb holds only the in-frame ones, with some missing. The sample has 100,000 to 150,000 clones, more than 85% seen once. This material consisted of peripheral blood, taken on day 0 of AZD1222 vaccination. All receptors derive from an adult in good health. CDR3s include the opening cysteine and the closing phenylalanine or tryptophan. D genes are given only for firm matches. Where a row states a size, it is once, few, many or the class of an expanded clone; other rows omit it.

>once|TRBD1|15|TRBJ1-2|TRBV6-2/TRBV6-3
CASSVPGQSFYGYTF
TGTGCCAGCAGTGTCCCGGGACAGAGCTTCTATGGCTACACCTTC
>NA|TRBD1|19|TRBJ2-3|TRBV3-1/TRBV3-2
CASSQDLPWTGDSTDTQYF
TGTGCCAGCAGCCAAGATCTCCCATGGACAGGGGACAGCACAGATACGCAGTATTTT
>NA|NA|16|TRBJ2-3|TRBV2
CASSEVPGALTDTQYF
TGTGCCAGCAGTGAAGTCCCGGGGGCGCTCACAGATACGCAGTATTTT
>NA|NA|12|TRBJ1-1|TRBV11-2
CASSLGDREAFF
TGTGCCAGCAGCCTCGGAGACAGGGAAGCTTTCTTT
>NA|NA|13|TRBJ1-1|TRBV5-1
CASSLEMNTEAFF
TGCGCCAGCAGCTTGGAAATGAACACTGAAGCTTTCTTT
>NA|NA|13|TRBJ1-1|TRBV5-1
CASSLGTFTEAFF
TGCGCCAGCAGCTTGGGAACCTTCACTGAAGCTTTCTTT
>NA|NA|18|TRBJ1-3|TRBV11-2
CASSLEVRGRSSGNTIYF
TGTGCCAGCAGCTTAGAGGTACGGGGGCGAAGCTCTGGAAACACCATATATTTT
>NA|NA|13|TRBJ1-1|TRBV7-9
CASSPRGGTEAFF
TGTGCCAGCAGCCCTCGAGGGGGCACTGAAGCTTTCTTT
>NA|NA|13|TRBJ2-1|TRBV24-1
CATSGGLLGEQFF
TGTGCCACCAGTGGCGGCCTTTTGGGTGAGCAGTTCTTC
>NA|NA|15|TRBJ2-1|TRBV30
CAWSPRLPEDPEQFF
TGTGCCTGGAGTCCCCGACTACCAGAGGACCCTGAGCAGTTCTTC
>NA|NA|16|TRBJ2-2|TRBV10-2
CASSEDGGLSTGELFF
TGCGCCAGCAGTGAGGACGGGGGGCTCAGCACCGGGGAGCTGTTTTTT
>once|NA|14|TRBJ2-5|TRBV9
CASSGAGVQETQYF
TGTGCCAGCAGCGGGGCCGGGGTCCAAGAGACCCAGTACTTC
>NA|TRBD1|17|TRBJ2-7|TRBV6-8
CASSYSIPGTGDLEQYF
TGTGCCAGCAGTTACTCGATTCCGGGAACAGGGGATCTCGAGCAGTACTTC
>NA|NA|13|TRBJ1-1|TRBV9
CASSADQTTEAFF
TGTGCCAGCAGCGCCGACCAGACCACTGAAGCTTTCTTT
>NA|NA|13|TRBJ2-5|TRBV30
CAWSPGQKETQYF
TGTGCCTGGAGTCCAGGACAAAAAGAGACCCAGTACTTC
>NA|NA|15|TRBJ2-7|TRBV7-9
CASSFWGLAAYEQYF
TGTGCCAGCAGCTTTTGGGGACTTGCCGCCTACGAGCAGTACTTC
>NA|NA|13|TRBJ1-2|TRBV6-2/TRBV6-3
CASSYVQRYGYTF
TGTGCCAGCAGTTACGTACAGCGATATGGCTACACCTTC
>NA|NA|13|TRBJ2-5|TRBV5-1
CASSLGIGETQYF
TGCGCCAGCAGCTTGGGTATTGGAGAGACCCAGTACTTC